Described below is a single T cell receptor (beta chain) sequence and its context. It lacks a known antigen. No per-base quality is available; no much larger clone lies one base away. The cohort consisted of some 730 healthy bone marrow donors. Cohort members were all nominally healthy when sampled, although unrecorded immune exposures were likely present. The donor tested CMV seronegative and was one of the 352 seronegative cohort members. A peripheral blood sample was collected from each donor, and TCR beta sequencing was performed on peripheral blood mononuclear cells. Genomic DNA was extracted from the blood cell samples with the Qiagen DNeasy Blood Extraction Kit. The CDR3 covers 18 residues, taking in both the cysteine and the phenylalanine. Of all the DNA, just the CDR3 is kept, 54 bases in frame from base 1. For CDR1 and CDR2, the germline V gene lists SGHTA and FQGNSA. Compared with germline, V lacks 0 bases and J lacks 3 bases; bases without a gene match: 9.

The data derive from a study of cytomegalovirus exposure and HLA in healthy donors (dated by TCRdb to 2017 to 2019). Turning to the overall study: An earlier analysis of some 600 of the donors reported about 280 Gb of sequence data and 117 million unique TCR beta sequences obtained from about 180 million T cells. The study aimed to test whether cataloging public T cell receptors could reveal signatures of past pathogen exposure. In a later genetic analysis, genome-wide SNP genotypes for about 65% of the 666 donors were used, and that subset was treated as a discovery cohort. Along with the approximately 620-subject first cohort, a separate validation cohort of over a hundred different subjects was used. The study profiled the T cell repertoires of approximately 700 subjects by immunosequencing and related them to cytomegalovirus serostatus. Approximately 310 gigabases of sequencing data and 70 million to 100 million unique TCR sequences were included in an early release covering about 700 HLA-typed donors. The number of donors typed differed by locus, with 629-630 for A, B, C, DRB1 and DQB1, more than 500 for DQA1, over 600 for DPA1, and 400 to 490 for DPB1. A handful of DR-DQ haplotypes were handled as single units for association and clustering because linkage in the cohort was strong. All discovery cohort repertoires had been generated on a single sequencing platform. To predict cytomegalovirus infection status, the study brought together high-throughput TCR immunosequencing, statistical association of individual TCRs with disease status, and machine learning. Of the roughly 410 genotyped donors, roughly 80% were placed in the genetic ancestry cluster associated with self-reported Caucasian donors. A later analysis re-examined previously published TCR beta repertoires from hundreds of donors and added high-resolution HLA genotyping to investigate patterns of TCR occurrence. Among some 400 genotyped donors of the cohort, an average of around 250,000 unique TCR beta nucleotide sequences was sequenced per donor, of which about 18% were non-productive. HLA typing covered class I and class II loci at four-digit resolution. In the later analysis, no new phenotypic data were used to find candidate immune exposures; instead, reliance was placed on TCR beta sequences and their occurrence across donors. Donor age, sex, ethnicity and CMV serostatus were collected together with the repertoire data. An earlier analysis of roughly 580 of the donors used high-throughput TCR beta sequencing to judge whether each TCR beta V gene segment behaved as functional or pseudogenic.

The library was produced with the immunoSEQ multiplex PCR assay. A mixture of 60 forward primers for TCR Vbeta segments and 13 reverse primers for TCR Jbeta segments was used in the multiplex PCR. The CDR3 region of rearranged TCR beta genes was amplified from genomic DNA with a multiplex PCR assay. Amplified TCR beta libraries were sequenced as 87-base-pair reads on the Illumina HiSeq System. The study's processing was this. A later analysis tallied 80 million to 95 million unique TCR beta chains across the 666 repertoires, and about 10 million of those chains were shared by two or more donors. A nearest-neighbor algorithm error-corrected the raw reads and collapsed the reads into unique sequences, merging closely related sequences to remove PCR and sequencing errors. V, D and J gene segments were assigned by aligning CDR3 sequences to IMGT reference sequences. For a sequence to be retained, at least a six-nucleotide match to both a V gene segment and a J gene segment was required. Rearrangements were called productive when the CDR3 lacked stop codons and stayed in frame with V and J; all others were non-productive. Following IMGT convention, CDR3 was defined as the stretch from the second conserved V-encoded cysteine up to the conserved J-encoded phenylalanine. The earlier analysis of roughly 590 of the donors excluded sequences that lacked an unambiguous match to a single V gene segment. In an earlier analysis of 587 of the donors, a V segment was called functional when productive rearrangements were above 56.7%, and segregating when the standard deviation between donors exceeded 5%. A statistical classification framework was built to diagnose cytomegalovirus status from the catalog of TCR beta chain sequences. In a later analysis, TCR nucleotide sequences were compared against IMGT/GENE-DB human TR gene sequences so that V and J genes could be assigned. In a later analysis, CDR3 sequences and most-parsimonious VDJ recombination scenarios were assigned using the TCRdist pipeline. In a later analysis, each TCR beta chain was defined by its CDR3 amino acid sequence together with its V-gene family, and reads without a unique V-gene family were excluded. As a way to deal with suspected cross-contamination and a sequencing artifact, a later analysis dropped under 600 nucleotide sequences that were highly shared and had low generation probability. A later analysis calculated a clonal expansion index for each public chain from normalized within-repertoire ranks of inferred template counts. Generation probabilities in a later analysis came from a VDJ recombination model fitted to out-of-frame rearrangements, and those results were checked against IGoR. Hypergeometric tests were used in a later analysis to score TCR-TCR, TCR-HLA and TCR-CMV co-occurrence, with a repertoire-size bias correction applied to the TCR pairs. A later analysis estimated false discovery rates by permuting HLA or CMV assignments 20 times. A later analysis grouped co-occurring TCRs with DBSCAN, adding TCRdist sequence similarity when clustering within HLA-allele-positive subsets. Repertoires with fewer than 30,000 or more than 120,000 public chains were left out of co-occurrence clustering, as were four to six repertoires with anomalous nucleotide sharing. TCRdb took this table from immuneACCESS and kept in-frame rearrangements with V and J called. Such tables lack part of the clones; where checked against another copy, unresolved V genes explain under half of the gap, and the rest is unexplained. V, J and clone size were drawn from that table, and D and trimming were deduced from the DNA. This sample comprises 100,000 to 130,000 clones, approximately 79% of them detected only once. Roughly 2.3% of the sample is held by the ten biggest clonotypes.

Broad study findings and their caveats: In an earlier analysis of over 550 of the donors, most TCR beta V segments were observed in productive rearrangements about 87% or about 30% of the time, broadly matching IMGT annotations. In a later genetic analysis, fewer N-insertions in productive TCRs were reported among donors in an Asian-associated ancestry cluster than the roughly 700-donor mean. A further reported finding was that TCR beta sequences accurately predicted the HLA-A and HLA-B alleles for most subjects in the first cohort. The classifier was reported to diagnose cytomegalovirus status with high specificity and sensitivity in both the original cohort and the validation cohort. Because the 87-base-pair reads could not distinguish some IMGT-functional V segments, including TRBV6-2 and TRBV6-3, those segments were excluded. In vitro tests confirmed that a few of the cytomegalovirus-associated TCR beta chains recognize cytomegalovirus antigens. Across donors, most TCR sequences were observed very rarely, whereas some public TCRs were present in many individuals. A later analysis associated about 17,000 TCR beta sequences with specific HLA alleles at a false discovery rate of 0.05. The sequencing pipeline was judged likely to have produced a cluster of highly shared sequence variants as a technical artifact. The study gave a list of under 200 TCR beta chains associated with cytomegalovirus. Several of the top co-occurrence clusters appeared to be linked to parvovirus B19, influenza, CMV and Epstein-Barr virus, according to a later analysis. This cohort had only TCR beta chains sequenced, and the lack of alpha or paired-chain data limited which features could be detected. Most CMV-associated TCR beta chains appeared to be HLA-restricted in a later analysis, and the HLA associations seemed to be driven largely by CMV exposure. It was suggested by the authors that the approach could potentially be generalized to other disease states and immunological phenotypes. A later analysis found that HLA-associated TCR beta chains were more clonally expanded and had lower generation probabilities than equally common non-associated chains. V-gene and J-gene trimming of TCR beta chains was associated with a missense DCLRE1C variant in a later genetic analysis, and the association was replicated in an independent cohort. The only immune exposure information available for the cohort was CMV serostatus. In a later analysis, TCR association rates were found to vary across HLA loci, with the most associated TCRs seen for DRB1 alleles and the fewest for HLA-C alleles. Correlated functional status among segregating V segments might reflect linkage disequilibrium, but an unknown experimental factor could not be ruled out. When HLA alleles, especially DR and DQ, strongly co-occurred, TCR associations were difficult to assign to individual alleles. Roughly uniform sequencing depth across donors was assumed in presence/absence analyses, although this assumption may not hold. Because some donors lacked HLA typing at each locus, the association tests relied only on the typed subset. Roughly 17 rarely observed V segments, including chromosome 9 orphons, were excluded from the earlier analysis of several hundred of the donors because counts were too low.

The chain couples TRBV7-2 to TRBJ2-2, with TRBD2 matching 8 junction bases. The origin of this receptor is a man between 18 and 35 years old in good health and CMV-seronegative. The sequenced sample was PBMCs. The CDR3 reads as follows: CASSLALSGGSYTGELFF. Here is the DNA: TGTGCCAGCAGCTTAGCGCTGAGCGGGGGATCTTACACCGGGGAGCTGTTTTTT. The full variable domain, completed from the reference TRBV7-2 and TRBJ2-2 proteins outside the CDR3, reads GAGVSQSPSNKVTEKGKDVELRCDPISGHTALYWYRQSLGQGLEFLIYFQGNSAPDKSGLPSDRFSAERTGGSVSTLTIQRTQQEDSAVYLCASSLALSGGSYTGELFFGEGSRLTVL.